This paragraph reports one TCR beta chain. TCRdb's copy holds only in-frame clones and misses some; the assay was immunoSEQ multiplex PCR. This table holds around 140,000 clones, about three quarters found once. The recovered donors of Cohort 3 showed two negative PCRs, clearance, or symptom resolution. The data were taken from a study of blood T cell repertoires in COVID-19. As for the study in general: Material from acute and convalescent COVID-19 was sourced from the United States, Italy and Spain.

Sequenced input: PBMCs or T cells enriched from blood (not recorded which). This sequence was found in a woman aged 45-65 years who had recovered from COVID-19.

CDR3 in DNA: TGTGCCTGGACGCCTAGCGGACCCTACGAGCAGTACTTC. It is translated as CAWTPSGPYEQYF. The genes are TRBV30 and TRBJ2-7, with 7 bases aligning to TRBD2. This CDR3 has 13 residues. Germline-derived CDR1 and CDR2 are GTSNPN and SVGIG (reference sequence). The trim removed 4 bases at V and 2 bases at J, leaving 5 bases unmatched.